This TCR beta chain was observed in a study of blood T cell repertoires in COVID-19. Authors' data handling: Estimated nucleated cell counts came from reference gene primer amplification. The repertoire was sequenced with immunoSEQ multiplex PCR; TCRdb's copy has only in-frame clones and lacks some. V and J calls plus clone size are reproduced from that table; the DNA served to infer D and trimming. The data hold 200,000 to 250,000 clones, with roughly four fifths observed a single time. Everyone who took part was roughly 18 to 89 years old, and they came from roughly 25 US areas. Self-reported history from a screening survey and questionnaire set each donor's cohort. The germline V gene has CDR1 SEHNR and CDR2 FQNEAQ (reference sequence). V was clipped by 2 bases and J by 5 bases, with 10 bases between them. CDR3 length equals 13 residues.

Sequenced input: PBMCs or T cells enriched from blood (not recorded which). The chain couples TRBV7-9 to TRBJ2-7, with D uncertain. The source of this sequence is a woman aged 40 to 50 with acute COVID-19. The CDR3 DNA reads TGTGCCAGCAGCTTACCGGCAGCGAACGAGCAGTACTTC. This sequence encodes CASSLPAANEQYF. Looking up the rest from reference TRBV7-9 and TRBJ2-7 gives the full variable domain: DTGVSQNPRHKITKRGQNVTFRCDPISEHNRLYWYRQTLGQGPEFLTYFQNEAQLEKSRLLSDRFSAERPKGSFSTLEIQRTEQGDSAMYLCASSLPAANEQYFGPGTRLTVT.